The 14 T cell receptor beta chains listed next were all sequenced from one sample in a study of blood T cells in healthy people across ages. The authors ran a second PCR of 7 to 11 cycles using a sample-barcoded 5' primer and a J-beta primer mix. TCRdb fed the 5' RACE reads into MiXCR, producing one record per CDR3 protein. The data contain about 560,000 distinct CDR3 sequences, roughly a quarter of them seen just once; the ten biggest clones take up approximately 3.6%. The same sample was also used in a study of T cells of mothers and their children.

Sequenced sample: blood. These TCRs come from a boy between 2 and 10 years old in good health.

The V and J genes are TRBV15 and TRBJ2-3; D is possibly TRBD2 (6 bases). The CDR3 has 13 residues. Looked up from germline, CDR1 is LNHNV and CDR2 is YYDKDF (reference sequence). V lost 8 bases, J lost 2 bases, and 11 bases lay in between. CDR3 bases: TGTGCCACCGCGGGGACCCACACAGATACGCAGTATTTT. Its protein is CATAGTHTDTQYF.

This clonotype was detected only a few times. This chain uses TRBV29-1 with TRBJ2-5; 8 bases align to TRBD2. After removal of 1 base from V and 5 bases from J, the junction contained 9 bases not matched to a gene. The germline gives CDR1 SQVTM, CDR2 ANQGSEA. This CDR3 contains 15 residues. CDR3 nucleotide sequence: TGCAGCGTTGAAGCTGGACGGGGGGGCGAGGAGACCCAGTACTTC. Amino acids: CSVEAGRGGEETQYF.

The chain uses TRBV29-1 and TRBJ2-1; the D gene could be TRBD1 or TRBD2 (7 bases each). The germline V gene encodes CDR1 SQVTM and CDR2 ANQGSEA. Trimming removed 7 bases at V and 4 bases at J, with 17 bases between. The CDR3 is 14 residues long. CDR3: CSAVGGDSYNEQFF. CDR3 DNA: TGCAGCGCCGTAGGGGGGGACAGTTACAATGAGCAGTTCTTC.

In this sample, this clonotype turned up a few times. This chain uses TRBV20-1 with TRBJ2-3; 9 nucleotides align to TRBD2. CDR3 size: 17 residues. V dropped 3 bases and J dropped 1; count of bases not matched to a gene: 11. Germline V lookup: CDR1 DFQATT, CDR2 SNEGSKA (reference sequence). The CDR3 is CSASPLSSGKGTDTQYF. DNA of the CDR3: TGCAGTGCTAGTCCGTTGTCTAGCGGGAAGGGCACAGATACGCAGTATTTT.

Only a few counts were recorded for this clonotype. The J gene is TRBJ2-5, the V gene TRBV9; D is unclear. The CDR3 sequence is 14 residues long. CDR1 and CDR2 (germline): SGDLS, YYNGEE. The V and J ends lost 4 bases and 2 bases respectively, with 12 bases between them. The CDR3: CASSSQDPQETQYF. The CDR3 DNA follows: TGTGCCAGCAGCTCCCAAGATCCACAAGAGACCCAGTACTTC.

The J gene is TRBJ2-1, the V gene TRBV2, with 8 bases matching TRBD2. Trimming at V came to 2 bases and at J to 5 bases, leaving 14 bases not matched to a gene. Germline CDR1 SNHLY, CDR2 FYNNEI. There are 18 residues in the CDR3. CDR3 in amino acids: CASSEWPRLAGRDNEQFF. The CDR3 region has the DNA TGTGCCAGCAGTGAATGGCCCCGATTAGCGGGACGGGACAATGAGCAGTTCTTC.

J is TRBJ2-7 and V is TRBV20-1; D is unclear. Germline V lookup: CDR1 DFQATT, CDR2 SNEGSKA (reference sequence). The V end was cut by 0 bases, the J end by 2 bases, with 8 bases between. The length of the CDR3 is 13 residues. The CDR3 loop reads CSAREEIAYEQYF. The CDR3 coding sequence is TGCAGTGCTAGAGAGGAGATCGCCTACGAGCAGTACTTC.

This chain uses TRBV4-3 with TRBJ2-5, with D tentatively TRBD2 (6 bases). The CDR3 totals 16 residues. Per germline, CDR1 LGHNA and CDR2 YSLEER. Trimming took off 2 bases at V and 6 bases at J, with 19 bases between the two ends. DNA of the CDR3: TGCGCCAGCAGCCAAAGACTAGGGGAGTTGAATAAGACCCAGTACTTC. This codes for CASSQRLGELNKTQYF.

This clonotype turned up a few times. The chain has TRBV6-4 and TRBJ2-5; 8 positions agree with TRBD2. The germline gives CDR1 MRHNA, CDR2 SNTAGT. The V and J ends lost 6 bases and 5 bases, in that order; junction bases with no gene match: 11. The CDR3 totals 15 residues. CDR3 residues: CASRGTSGHGETQYF. DNA of the CDR3: TGTGCCAGCAGAGGTACTAGCGGTCACGGGGAGACCCAGTACTTC.

There are a few counts of this clonotype. The chain recombines TRBV7-2 with TRBJ2-2; 9 bases fit TRBD2. The CDR3 contains 15 residues. Trimming at V came to 1 base and at J to 6 bases, leaving 3 bases not matched to a gene. Germline assignment: CDR1 SGHTA and CDR2 FQGNSA. The CDR3 here is CASSLERGAPGELFF. CDR3 coding DNA: TGTGCCAGCAGCTTAGAGCGGGGGGCCCCCGGGGAGCTGTTTTTT.

This clonotype occurred a few times. The chain couples TRBV27 to TRBJ1-1, with D perhaps matching TRBD1 (5 bases). The CDR3 has 12 amino acids. Germline V gives CDR1 MNHEY, CDR2 SMNVEV (reference sequence). The V end lost 6 bases, the J end lost 11 bases, and 16 bases lay between the germline ends. CDR3 amino acids: CASSTSGRTAFF. The DNA for the CDR3 is TGTGCCAGCAGCACATCAGGGAGGACCGCTTTCTTT.

CDR3 sequence (DNA): TGCGCCAGCAGACCCCCCGGCGGGGGGGCCATTTATCAAGAGACCCAGTACTTC. Amino acid sequence: CASRPPGGGAIYQETQYF. The chain links TRBV5-1 to TRBJ2-5, with 9 positions matching TRBD2. The J segment lost 2 bases and the V segment lost 5 bases, leaving 16 bases of the junction unmatched. The CDR3 totals 18 residues. Germline V gene sequence: CDR1 SGHRS, CDR2 YFSETQ.

This clonotype was seen a few times. The CDR3 bases are TGCAGTGACCAGAGCGAAGATACGCAGTATTTT. It specifies CSDQSEDTQYF. V is TRBV20-1 and J is TRBJ2-3; no definite D call. The germline gives CDR1 DFQATT, CDR2 SNEGSKA (reference sequence). The CDR3 covers 11 residues. Trimming stripped 7 bases from V and 5 bases from J, with 10 bases between.

The table lists this clonotype with a few counts. This chain joins TRBV29-1 and TRBJ1-2, with D tentatively TRBD1 (5 bases). The V gene lost 7 bases and the J gene lost 4 bases, with 16 bases spanning the gap. CDR3 length: 13 residues. Germline lookup yields CDR1 SQVTM and CDR2 ANQGSEA. CDR3 protein: CSALVTVSYGYTF. As DNA, the CDR3 is TGCAGCGCTCTGGTGACAGTATCCTATGGCTACACCTTC.